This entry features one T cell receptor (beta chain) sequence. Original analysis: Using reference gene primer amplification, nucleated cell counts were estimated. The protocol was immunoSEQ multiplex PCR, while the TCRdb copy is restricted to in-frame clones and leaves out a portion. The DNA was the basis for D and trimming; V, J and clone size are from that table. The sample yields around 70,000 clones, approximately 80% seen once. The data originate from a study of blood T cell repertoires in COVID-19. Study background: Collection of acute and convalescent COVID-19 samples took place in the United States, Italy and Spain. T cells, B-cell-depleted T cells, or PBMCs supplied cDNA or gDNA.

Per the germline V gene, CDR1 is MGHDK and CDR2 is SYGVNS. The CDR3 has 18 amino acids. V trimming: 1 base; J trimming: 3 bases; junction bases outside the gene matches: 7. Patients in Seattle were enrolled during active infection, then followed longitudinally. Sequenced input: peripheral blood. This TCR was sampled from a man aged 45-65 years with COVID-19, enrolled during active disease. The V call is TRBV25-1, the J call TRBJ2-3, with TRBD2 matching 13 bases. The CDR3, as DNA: TGTGCCAGCAGTGAATCCCGGACTAGCGGGAGTTTTACAGATACGCAGTATTTT. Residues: CASSESRTSGSFTDTQYF.